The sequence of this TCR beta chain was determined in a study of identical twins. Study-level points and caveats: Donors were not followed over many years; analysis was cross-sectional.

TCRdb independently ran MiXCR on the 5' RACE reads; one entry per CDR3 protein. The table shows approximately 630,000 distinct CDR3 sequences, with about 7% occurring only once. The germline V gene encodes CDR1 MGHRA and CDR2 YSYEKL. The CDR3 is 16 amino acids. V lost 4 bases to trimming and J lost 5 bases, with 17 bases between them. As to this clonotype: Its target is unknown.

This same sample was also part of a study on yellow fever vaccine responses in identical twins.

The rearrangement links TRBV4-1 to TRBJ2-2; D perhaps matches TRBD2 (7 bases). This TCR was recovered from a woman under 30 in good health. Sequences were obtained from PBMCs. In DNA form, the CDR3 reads TGCGCCAGCAGCCGCACCTCGGGGGGCGCGACCGGGGAGCTGTTTTTT. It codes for CASSRTSGGATGELFF.